This T cell receptor beta chain emerged from a study of T cells in Graves' hyperthyroidism and ophthalmopathy. TCR beta CDR3 sequences were amplified from RNA transcripts. With the HTBI primer set, the TCR CDR3 went through a first round of RT-PCR. TCRdb ran MiXCR on the multiplex PCR reads and lists one entry per CDR3 protein. The repertoire consists of 600,000 to 700,000 distinct CDR3 sequences, with 45% occurring once and the leading ten covering more than 7%. This clonotype was seen a few times. The sequenced sample was peripheral blood or thyroid tissue (not recorded which). This TCR came from an adult man with Graves' disease, either hyperthyroidism or ophthalmopathy (not recorded which).

The CDR3 region has the DNA TGTGCCAGCAGCTCACCCGCCTCGGACAGAAGGGTTTATGGCTACACCTTC. Translated, it gives CASSSPASDRRVYGYTF. The J gene is TRBJ1-2, the V gene TRBV14; a possible D gene is TRBD1 (6 bases). The CDR3 has 17 amino acids. Germline assignment: CDR1 SGHDN and CDR2 FVKESK. Trimming removed 5 bases at V and 5 bases at J, with 24 bases between.